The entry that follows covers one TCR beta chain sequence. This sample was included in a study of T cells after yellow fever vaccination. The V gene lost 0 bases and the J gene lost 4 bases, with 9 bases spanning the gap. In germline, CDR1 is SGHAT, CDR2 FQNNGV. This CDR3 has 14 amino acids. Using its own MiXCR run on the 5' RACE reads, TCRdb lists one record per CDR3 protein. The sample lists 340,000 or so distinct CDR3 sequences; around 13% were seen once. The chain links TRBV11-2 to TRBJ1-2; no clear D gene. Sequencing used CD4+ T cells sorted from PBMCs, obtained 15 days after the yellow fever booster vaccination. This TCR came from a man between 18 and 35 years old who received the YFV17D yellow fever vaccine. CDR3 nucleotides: TGTGCCAGCAGCTTAGAATCAGTGGGCTATGGCTACACCTTC. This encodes CASSLESVGYGYTF.